This TCR beta chain was retrieved from a study of response to subunit inactivated influenza vaccine. Broader study findings: Authors suggested seasonal influenza vaccinations each recruit few new T cells.

MiXCR, applied by TCRdb to the RT-PCR reads, yields one record per CDR3 protein. The sample yields hundreds of thousands of distinct CDR3 sequences, more than 15% seen once. Trimming stripped 6 bases from V and 10 bases from J, with 16 bases between. The CDR3 spans 12 residues. The germline gives CDR1 DFQATT, CDR2 SNEGSKA (reference sequence). Regarding this clonotype: Its antigen is unidentified.

The TCR was taken from a man aged 50 to 59 who received an inactivated influenza vaccine. Sequencing was performed on PBMCs from blood, taken 11 to 12 days after vaccination. The V and J genes are TRBV20-1 and TRBJ2-1; weak D call: TRBD2 (5 bases). The CDR3 reads CSAKISDQEQFF. CDR3 coding DNA: TGCAGTGCAAAGATTAGCGATCAGGAGCAGTTCTTC.